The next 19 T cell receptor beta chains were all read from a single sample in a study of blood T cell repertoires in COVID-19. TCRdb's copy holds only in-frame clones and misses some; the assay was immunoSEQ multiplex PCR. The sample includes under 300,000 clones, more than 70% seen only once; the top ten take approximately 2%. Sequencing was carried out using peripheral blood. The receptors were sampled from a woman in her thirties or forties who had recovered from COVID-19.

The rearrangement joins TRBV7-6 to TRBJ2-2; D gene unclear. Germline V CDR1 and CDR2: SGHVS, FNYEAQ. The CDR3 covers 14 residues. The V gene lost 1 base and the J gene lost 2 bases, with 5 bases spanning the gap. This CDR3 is CASSLVYNTGELFF. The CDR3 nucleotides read TGTGCCAGCAGCTTAGTTTATAACACCGGGGAGCTGTTTTTT.

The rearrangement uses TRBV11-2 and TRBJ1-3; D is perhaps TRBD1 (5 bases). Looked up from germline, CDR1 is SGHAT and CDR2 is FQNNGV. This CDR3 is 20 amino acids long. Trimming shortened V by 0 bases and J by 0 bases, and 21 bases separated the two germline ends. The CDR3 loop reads CASSLDPPGGTTHSGNTIYF. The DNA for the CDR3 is TGTGCCAGCAGCTTAGACCCGCCGGGGGGGACCACGCACTCTGGAAACACCATATATTTT.

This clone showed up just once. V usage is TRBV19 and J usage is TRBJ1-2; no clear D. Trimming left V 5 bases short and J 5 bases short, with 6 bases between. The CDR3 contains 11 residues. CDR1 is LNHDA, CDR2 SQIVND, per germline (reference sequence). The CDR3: CASSPAYGYTF. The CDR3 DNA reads TGTGCCAGTAGTCCCGCGTATGGCTACACCTTC. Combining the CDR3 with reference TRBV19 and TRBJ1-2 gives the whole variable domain DGGITQSPKYLFRKEGQNVTLSCEQNLNHDAMYWYRQDPGQGLRLIYYSQIVNDFQKGDIAEGYSVSREKKESFPLTVTSAQKNPTAFYLCASSPAYGYTFGSGTRLTVV.

CDR3 residues: CASSSSAVNQPQHF. The CDR3 DNA is TGTGCCAGCAGCTCCTCGGCGGTCAATCAGCCCCAGCATTTT. This chain joins TRBV7-2 and TRBJ1-5; D ambiguous. This CDR3 region has 14 residues. Trimming cost V 4 bases and J 3 bases, with 10 bases left between them. Germline V gene lookup returns CDR1 SGHTA and CDR2 FQGNSA.

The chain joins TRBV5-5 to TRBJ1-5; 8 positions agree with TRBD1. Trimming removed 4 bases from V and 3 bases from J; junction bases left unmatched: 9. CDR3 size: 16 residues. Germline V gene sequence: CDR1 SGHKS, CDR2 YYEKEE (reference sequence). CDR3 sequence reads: CASSLGTGGSNQPQHF. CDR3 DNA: TGTGCCAGCAGCCTGGGGACAGGAGGTTCCAATCAGCCCCAGCATTTT. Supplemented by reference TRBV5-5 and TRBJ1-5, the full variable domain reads DAGVTQSPTHLIKTRGQQVTLRCSPISGHKSVSWYQQVLGQGPQFIFQYYEKEERGRGNFPDRFSARQFPNYSSELNVNALLLGDSALYLCASSLGTGGSNQPQHFGDGTRLSIL.

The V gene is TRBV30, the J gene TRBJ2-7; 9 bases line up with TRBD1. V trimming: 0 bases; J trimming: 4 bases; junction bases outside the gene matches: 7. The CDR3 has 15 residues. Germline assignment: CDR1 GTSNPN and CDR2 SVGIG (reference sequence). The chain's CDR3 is CAWSVGDRAVYEQYF. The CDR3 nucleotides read TGTGCCTGGAGTGTCGGGGACAGGGCGGTTTACGAGCAGTACTTC. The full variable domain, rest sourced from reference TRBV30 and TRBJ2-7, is SQTIHQWPATLVQPVGSPLSLECTVEGTSNPNLYWYRQAAGRGLQLLFYSVGIGQISSEVPQNLSASRPQDRQFILSSKKLLLSDSGFYLCAWSVGDRAVYEQYFGPGTRLTVT.

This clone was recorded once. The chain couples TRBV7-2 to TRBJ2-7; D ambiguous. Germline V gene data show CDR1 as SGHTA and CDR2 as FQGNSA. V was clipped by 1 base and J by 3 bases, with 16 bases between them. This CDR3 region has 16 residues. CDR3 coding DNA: TGTGCCAGCAGCTTAGACCGACGGCTGACTTACTACGAGCAGTACTTC. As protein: CASSLDRRLTYYEQYF.

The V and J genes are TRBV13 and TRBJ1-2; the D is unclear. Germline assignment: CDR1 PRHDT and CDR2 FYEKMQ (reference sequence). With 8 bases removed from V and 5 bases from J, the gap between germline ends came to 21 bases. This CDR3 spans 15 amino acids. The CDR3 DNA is TGTGCCAGCTCCCGTGCTCCCACTATTATTTATGGCTACACCTTC. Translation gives CASSRAPTIIYGYTF. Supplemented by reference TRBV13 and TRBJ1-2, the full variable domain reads AAGVIQSPRHLIKEKRETATLKCYPIPRHDTVYWYQQGPGQDPQFLISFYEKMQSDKGSIPDRFSAQQFSDYHSELNMSSLELGDSALYFCASSRAPTIIYGYTFGSGTRLTVV.

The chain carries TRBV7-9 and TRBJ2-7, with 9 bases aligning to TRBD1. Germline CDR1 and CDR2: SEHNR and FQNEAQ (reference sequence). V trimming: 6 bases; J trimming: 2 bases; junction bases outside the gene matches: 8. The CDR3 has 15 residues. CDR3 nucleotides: TGTGCCAGCAGTCAACAGGGGGCTTTAGCCTACGAGCAGTACTTC. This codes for CASSQQGALAYEQYF.

Here the CDR3 reads CASSGGSTDTQYF. The CDR3 region has the DNA TGTGCCAGCAGTGGCGGGAGTACAGATACGCAGTATTTT. The chain is built from TRBV6-4 and TRBJ2-3; 7 bases agree with TRBD2. The CDR3 is 13 residues long. J lost 3 bases, V lost 4 bases, and 1 base had no gene match. CDR1 is MRHNA and CDR2 is SNTAGT in the germline V gene.

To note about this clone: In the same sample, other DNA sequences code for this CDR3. The CDR3 loop is CASSIPGQGPYEQYF. DNA for the CDR3: TGTGCCAGTAGTATACCGGGACAGGGCCCCTACGAGCAGTACTTC. The chain has TRBV19 and TRBJ2-7; 9 nucleotides match TRBD1. Germline assignment: CDR1 LNHDA and CDR2 SQIVND (reference sequence). Germline trimming cut 2 bases from V and 2 bases from J; bases unmatched to any gene: 4. The CDR3 contains 15 residues.

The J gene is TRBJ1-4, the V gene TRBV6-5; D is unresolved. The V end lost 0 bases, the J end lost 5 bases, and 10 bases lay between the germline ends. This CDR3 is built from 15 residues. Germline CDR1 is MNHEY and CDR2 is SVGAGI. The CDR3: CASSYSATVNEKLFF. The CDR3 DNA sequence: TGTGCCAGCAGTTACTCGGCCACAGTAAATGAAAAACTGTTTTTT.

For the CDR3, the DNA is TGTGCCAGCAGCTGGACTAGCGGGGAACGGTATGAGCAGTTCTTC. Its translation: CASSWTSGERYEQFF. The chain carries TRBV7-2 and TRBJ2-1, with 12 bases aligning to TRBD2. Germline V CDR1 and CDR2: SGHTA, FQGNSA. The CDR3 runs 15 residues. Losses at the gene ends were 4 bases for V and 8 bases for J; bases not matched to a gene: 6. Full variable domain (rest looked up from reference TRBV7-2 and TRBJ2-1): GAGVSQSPSNKVTEKGKDVELRCDPISGHTALYWYRQSLGQGLEFLIYFQGNSAPDKSGLPSDRFSAERTGGSVSTLTIQRTQQEDSAVYLCASSWTSGERYEQFFGPGTRLTVL.

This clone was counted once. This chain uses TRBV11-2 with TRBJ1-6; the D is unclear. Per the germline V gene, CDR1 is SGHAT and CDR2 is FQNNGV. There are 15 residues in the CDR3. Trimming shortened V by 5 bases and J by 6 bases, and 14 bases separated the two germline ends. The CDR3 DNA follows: TGTGCCAGCAGCCTCGAGGCGGTGGGTAATTCACCCCTCCACTTT. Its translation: CASSLEAVGNSPLHF.

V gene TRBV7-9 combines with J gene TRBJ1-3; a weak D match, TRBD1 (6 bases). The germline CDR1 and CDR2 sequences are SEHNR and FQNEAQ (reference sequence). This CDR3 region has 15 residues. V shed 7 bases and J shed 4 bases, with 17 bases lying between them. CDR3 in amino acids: CASTNSHRAGNTIYF. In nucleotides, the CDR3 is TGTGCCAGCACCAACTCCCACAGGGCCGGAAACACCATATATTTT.

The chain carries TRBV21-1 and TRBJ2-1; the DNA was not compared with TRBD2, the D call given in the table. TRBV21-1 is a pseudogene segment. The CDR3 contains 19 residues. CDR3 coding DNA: TGTGCCAGCAGCAAAGCAGTGAGGTGGACTAGCGGGTTTTACAATGAGCAGTTCTTC. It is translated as CASSKAVRWTSGFYNEQFF.

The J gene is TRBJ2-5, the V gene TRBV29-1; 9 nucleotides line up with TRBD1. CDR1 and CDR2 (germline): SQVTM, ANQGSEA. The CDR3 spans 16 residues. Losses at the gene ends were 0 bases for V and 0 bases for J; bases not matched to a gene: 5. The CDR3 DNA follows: TGCAGCGTTGAAGATCCGGGACAGGGAGACCAAGAGACCCAGTACTTC. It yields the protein CSVEDPGQGDQETQYF.

The CDR3: CASSYRAPYNYGYTF. DNA for the CDR3: TGTGCCAGCAGCTACAGGGCACCTTATAACTATGGCTACACCTTC. The gene calls are TRBV7-2 and TRBJ1-2, with D possibly matching TRBD1 (6 bases). Deletions cut 4 bases from V and 1 base from J, with 13 bases between. This CDR3 contains 15 residues. The germline CDR1 and CDR2 sequences are SGHTA and FQGNSA.

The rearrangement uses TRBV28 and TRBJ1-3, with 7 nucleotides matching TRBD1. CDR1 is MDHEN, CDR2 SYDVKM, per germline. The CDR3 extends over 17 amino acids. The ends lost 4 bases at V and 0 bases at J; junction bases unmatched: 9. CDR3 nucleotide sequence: TGTGCCAGCAGTTCCTCCGGGACAGCTAGCTCTGGAAACACCATATATTTT. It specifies CASSSSGTASSGNTIYF.